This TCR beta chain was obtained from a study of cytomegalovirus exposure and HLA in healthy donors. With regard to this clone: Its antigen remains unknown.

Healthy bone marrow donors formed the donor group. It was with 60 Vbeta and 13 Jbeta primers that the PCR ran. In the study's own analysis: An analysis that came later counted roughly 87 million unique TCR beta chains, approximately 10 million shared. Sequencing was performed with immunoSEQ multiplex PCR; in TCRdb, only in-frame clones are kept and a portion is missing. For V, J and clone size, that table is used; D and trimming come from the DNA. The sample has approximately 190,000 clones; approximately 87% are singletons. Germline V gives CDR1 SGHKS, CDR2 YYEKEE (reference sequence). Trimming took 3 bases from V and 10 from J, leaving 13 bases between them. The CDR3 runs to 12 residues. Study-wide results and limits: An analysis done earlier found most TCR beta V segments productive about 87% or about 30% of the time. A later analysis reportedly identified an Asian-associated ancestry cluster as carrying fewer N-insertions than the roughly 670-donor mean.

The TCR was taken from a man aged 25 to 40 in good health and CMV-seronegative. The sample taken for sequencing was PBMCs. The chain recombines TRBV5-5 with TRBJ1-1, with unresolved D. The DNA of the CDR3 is TGTGCCAGCAGCTCAATGACATTTGGAGCTTTCTTT. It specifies CASSSMTFGAFF.